Following are 18 T cell receptor beta chains from one sample sequenced in a study of cytomegalovirus exposure and HLA in healthy donors. It was with 60 Vbeta and 13 Jbeta primers that the PCR ran. Clones were sequenced by immunoSEQ multiplex PCR, and TCRdb holds only the in-frame ones, with some missing. The sample yields 150,000 to 250,000 clones, 79% seen once. Material: PBMCs. The source of these receptors is a woman in her 30s in good health and CMV-seropositive.

The chain couples TRBV5-1 to TRBJ2-7; D possibly corresponds to TRBD1 (7 bases). CDR3 size: 13 residues. Germline values: CDR1 SGHRS, CDR2 YFSETQ. V lost 1 base and J 5 bases, leaving 10 bases between the germline ends. CDR3 bases: TGCGCCAGCAGCTTGATCAGGGGGGACGAGCAGTACTTC. It translates to CASSLIRGDEQYF. Complete variable domain (other parts from reference TRBV5-1 and TRBJ2-7): KAGVTQTPRYLIKTRGQQVTLSCSPISGHRSVSWYQQTPGQGLQFLFEYFSETQRNKGNFPGRFSGRQFSNSRSEMNVSTLELGDSALYLCASSLIRGDEQYFGPGTRLTVT.

The gene calls are TRBV7-2 and TRBJ2-1; tentative D call: TRBD2 (5 bases). The CDR3 consists of 15 residues. V was cut by 3 bases and J by 10 bases, with 19 bases left in between. Germline V gene lookup returns CDR1 SGHTA and CDR2 FQGNSA. The CDR3 loop reads CASSFQSVGSGEQFF. The DNA for the CDR3 is TGTGCCAGCAGCTTTCAATCGGTGGGGAGTGGGGAGCAGTTCTTC.

The J gene is TRBJ2-1, the V gene TRBV13, with TRBD2 matching 9 bases. The CDR3 is made up of 15 amino acids. Germline V gene data show CDR1 as PRHDT and CDR2 as FYEKMQ (reference sequence). Trimming removed 4 bases from V and 3 bases from J; junction bases left unmatched: 4. CDR3 in amino acids: CASSYGTSIYNEQFF. CDR3 nucleotides: TGTGCCAGCAGCTACGGGACTAGCATCTACAATGAGCAGTTCTTC.

This clone was counted between two and nine times. The V call is TRBV5-5, the J call TRBJ1-2; the match to TRBD1 covers 8 bases. CDR1 SGHKS and CDR2 YYEKEE come from the germline V gene (reference sequence). The V and J ends lost 4 bases and 0 bases, in that order; junction bases with no gene match: 5. The CDR3 is 15 residues long. CDR3 residues: CASSTRTGSNYGYTF. CDR3 nucleotides: TGTGCCAGCAGCACCCGGACAGGGTCTAACTATGGCTACACCTTC.

The V call is TRBV15, the J call TRBJ2-7; the D gene is possibly TRBD1 (5 bases). The ends were cut back, 1 base at V and 4 bases at J, with 8 bases in the middle. Germline CDR1 reads LNHNV; CDR2 reads YYDKDF (reference sequence). The CDR3 is 13 amino acids. The CDR3 spells CATSRVAGYEQYF. The CDR3 nucleotides are TGTGCCACCAGCAGAGTTGCAGGGTACGAGCAGTACTTC.

This chain connects TRBV27 to TRBJ2-1; D not resolved. This CDR3 region has 13 residues. The germline gives CDR1 MNHEY, CDR2 SMNVEV (reference sequence). V lost 2 bases to trimming and J lost 8 bases, with 10 bases between them. The CDR3 bases are TGTGCCAGCAGTTTAATAGCAGACGATGAGCAGTTCTTC. This gives the protein CASSLIADDEQFF.

The CDR3 region is CSAAGPGGTEAFF. CDR3 DNA: TGCAGCGCTGCCGGGCCAGGGGGCACTGAAGCTTTCTTT. The V and J genes are TRBV29-1 and TRBJ1-1; 7 bases line up with TRBD1. The junction had 9 bases not matched to a gene; V was cut back by 7 bases and J by 4 bases. This CDR3 region has 13 residues. Germline V gives CDR1 SQVTM, CDR2 ANQGSEA.

This chain links TRBV6-6 with TRBJ2-2, with TRBD1 as a possible D gene (7 bases). Deletions cut 8 bases from V and 2 bases from J, with 12 bases between. Germline values: CDR1 MNHNY, CDR2 SVGAGI (reference sequence). The CDR3 has 14 residues. The CDR3 DNA reads as TGTGCCAGCTGCGGGACAGATAACACCGGGGAGCTGTTTTTT. This gives the protein CASCGTDNTGELFF.

The gene calls are TRBV5-6 and TRBJ1-6; D uncertain. The V end lost 4 bases, the J end lost 8 bases, and 19 bases lay between the germline ends. CDR3 length: 16 amino acids. The V gene's germline CDR1 is SGHDT and CDR2 YYEEEE. The CDR3 reads CASSPPEGAAYSPLHF. CDR3 DNA sequence: TGTGCCAGCAGCCCCCCAGAGGGAGCGGCTTATTCACCCCTCCACTTT.

The chain has TRBV5-4 and TRBJ2-7; D may be TRBD2 (5 bases). The CDR3 runs 14 residues. With 0 bases removed from V and 7 bases from J, the gap between germline ends came to 14 bases. The germline CDR1 and CDR2 sequences are SGHNT and YYREEE (reference sequence). The CDR3 DNA is TGTGCCAGCAGCTTGGACGTTTTTTCGGGGGAGCAGTACTTC. Its protein is CASSLDVFSGEQYF.

This chain uses TRBV27 with TRBJ1-6; D is uncertain. V was shortened by 6 bases and J by 6 bases, with 15 bases between the two germline ends. There are 15 residues in the CDR3. The germline V gene has CDR1 MNHEY and CDR2 SMNVEV (reference sequence). The CDR3: CASSTGLIGNSPLHF. The CDR3 DNA sequence: TGTGCCAGCAGCACCGGGTTGATAGGTAATTCACCCCTCCACTTT.

This chain joins TRBV13 and TRBJ2-5, with 8 bases matching TRBD2. Germline trimming cut 5 bases from V and 7 bases from J; bases unmatched to any gene: 9. The CDR3 extends over 14 amino acids. Germline V gene data show CDR1 as PRHDT and CDR2 as FYEKMQ (reference sequence). CDR3 amino acids: CASSTGLDSWTQYF. The CDR3 DNA follows: TGTGCCAGCAGCACGGGACTAGATAGTTGGACCCAGTACTTC.

The V gene is TRBV5-1, the J gene TRBJ2-3; 13 bases fit TRBD2. Germline loops: CDR1 SGHRS, CDR2 YFSETQ. With 7 bases clipped from V and 5 bases from J, the junction kept 10 bases outside the gene matches. This CDR3 comprises 16 residues. The CDR3 bases are TGCGCCAGCGCCACTAGCGGGGGGGCCAGGGAAGATACGCAGTATTTT. It specifies CASATSGGAREDTQYF.

The chain recombines TRBV6-6 with TRBJ1-5; 8 bases match TRBD1. CDR1 and CDR2 (germline): MNHNY, SVGAGI (reference sequence). V trimming: 7 bases; J trimming: 4 bases; junction bases outside the gene matches: 12. The CDR3 runs 16 residues. CDR3: CASNFVTGEDNQPQHF. The CDR3 coding sequence is TGTGCCAGCAATTTTGTGACAGGGGAAGATAATCAGCCCCAGCATTTT.

The chain combines TRBV4-2 with TRBJ1-1; no clear D gene. The germline V gene encodes CDR1 LGHNA and CDR2 YNFKEQ. There are 19 residues in the CDR3. V gave up 0 bases and J gave up 6 bases, with 26 bases separating them. CDR3 in DNA: TGTGCCAGCAGCCAAGATTCAGGAGGTAGGGCAGGATTGAGCGCTGAAGCTTTCTTT. Translating it yields CASSQDSGGRAGLSAEAFF.

This clone was seen a few times. This chain joins TRBV5-1 and TRBJ1-2; D is unresolved. CDR1 and CDR2 (germline): SGHRS, YFSETQ. The CDR3 contains 15 residues. V was clipped by 1 base and J by 1 base, with 11 bases between them. The CDR3 nucleotides are TGCGCCAGCAGCTTGCGGGGTCCCAGTAACTATGGCTACACCTTC. Translation: CASSLRGPSNYGYTF. Full variable domain (missing parts from reference TRBV5-1 and TRBJ1-2): KAGVTQTPRYLIKTRGQQVTLSCSPISGHRSVSWYQQTPGQGLQFLFEYFSETQRNKGNFPGRFSGRQFSNSRSEMNVSTLELGDSALYLCASSLRGPSNYGYTFGSGTRLTVV.

This clone was seen a few times. This chain links TRBV19 with TRBJ2-1, with 10 bases fitting TRBD1. The CDR3 totals 13 residues. Germline V gene sequence: CDR1 LNHDA, CDR2 SQIVND (reference sequence). After removal of 3 bases from V and 11 bases from J, the junction contained 4 bases not matched to a gene. Written as DNA, the CDR3 is TGTGCCAGTAGTATGGGACAGGGGCCGCAGCAGTTCTTC. Residues: CASSMGQGPQQFF. The full variable domain, rest sourced from reference TRBV19 and TRBJ2-1, is DGGITQSPKYLFRKEGQNVTLSCEQNLNHDAMYWYRQDPGQGLRLIYYSQIVNDFQKGDIAEGYSVSREKKESFPLTVTSAQKNPTAFYLCASSMGQGPQQFFGPGTRLTVL.

J is TRBJ1-1 and V is TRBV7-7; D is unclear. The V gene lost 6 bases and the J gene lost 9 bases, with 11 bases spanning the gap. CDR3 size: 11 residues. Germline V gene lookup returns CDR1 SSHAT and CDR2 FNYEAQ (reference sequence). The CDR3 here is CASRFNNKAFF. In DNA, the CDR3 is TGTGCCAGCAGATTCAACAATAAAGCTTTCTTT.